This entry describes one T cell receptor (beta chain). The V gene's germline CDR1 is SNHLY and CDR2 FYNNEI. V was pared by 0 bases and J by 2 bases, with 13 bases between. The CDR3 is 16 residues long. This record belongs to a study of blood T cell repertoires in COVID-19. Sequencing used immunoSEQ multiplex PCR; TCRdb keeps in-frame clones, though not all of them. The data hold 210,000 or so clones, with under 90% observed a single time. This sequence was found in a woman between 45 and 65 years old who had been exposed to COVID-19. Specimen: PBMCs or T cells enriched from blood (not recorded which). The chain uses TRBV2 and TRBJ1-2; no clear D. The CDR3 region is CASSEAPWGGNYGYTF. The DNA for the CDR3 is TGTGCCAGCAGTGAAGCGCCTTGGGGAGGCAACTATGGCTACACCTTC.